This is a list of T cell receptor beta chains from one sample in a study of PD-1 blockade in classical Hodgkin lymphoma. Measured with immunoSEQ multiplex PCR; TCRdb has only the in-frame clones, and not every one. The sample contains about 26,000 clones, roughly 68% of which appear only once. Sequencing was performed on peripheral blood mononuclear cells (PBMCs), taken before the second cycle of nivolumab. These TCRs come from a human donor with classical Hodgkin lymphoma. The CDR3 runs from the conserved cysteine through the conserved F or W. The D gene is left open where the match is weak. The listing skips clone size in some rows; elsewhere it reads once, few, many or a size class.

d_gene	j_gene	abundance	v_gene	CDR3aa	CDR3nt
.	TRBJ2-5	.	TRBV30	CAWSDTGWETQYF	TGTGCCTGGAGTGATACGGGATGGGAGACCCAGTACTTC
.	TRBJ2-1	few	TRBV9	CASSVVGITGNEQFF	TGTGCCAGCAGCGTAGTAGGAATAACGGGCAATGAGCAGTTCTTC
.	TRBJ2-3	.	TRBV28	CASSFLSGTDTQYF	TGTGCCAGCAGTTTCCTTTCGGGGACAGATACGCAGTATTTT
.	TRBJ2-7	.	TRBV28	CASSPGFWEQYF	TGTGCCAGCAGCCCCGGATTCTGGGAGCAGTACTTC
.	TRBJ2-2	.	TRBV7-2	CASSLTGQGNTGELFF	TGTGCCAGCAGCTTAACTGGGCAGGGAAACACCGGGGAGCTGTTTTTT
.	TRBJ2-1	.	TRBV7-6	CASSSPLGSTYNEQFF	TGTGCCAGCAGCTCCCCTTTGGGGAGTACCTACAATGAGCAGTTCTTC
.	TRBJ2-1	.	TRBV28	CASSMVPVSYNEQFF	TGTGCCAGCAGTATGGTCCCGGTTTCCTACAATGAGCAGTTCTTC
.	TRBJ2-5	.	TRBV6-6	CATQAWGETQYF	TGTGCCACGCAGGCCTGGGGGGAGACCCAGTACTTC
.	TRBJ1-2	.	TRBV6-5	CASSLYAYSYRATF	TGTGCCAGCAGCCTCTATGCTTACTCCTACCGGGCCACCTTC
.	TRBJ1-5	.	TRBV7-2	CASSLVPDSLYSNQPQHF	TGTGCCAGCAGCTTAGTACCGGACAGCCTATATAGCAATCAGCCCCAGCATTTT
.	TRBJ2-7	.	TRBV6-6	CASSYSPGRPGQYF	TGTGCCAGCAGTTACTCGCCGGGAAGACCCGGACAGTACTTC
.	TRBJ2-2	.	TRBV7-2	CASSLIVSNTGELFF	TGTGCCAGCAGCTTAATCGTCTCGAACACCGGGGAGCTGTTTTTT
.	TRBJ1-2	.	TRBV30	CAWFSTRINYGYTF	TGTGCCTGGTTTTCCACGAGGATTAACTATGGCTACACCTTC
TRBD2	TRBJ2-3	.	TRBV6-6	CASSQAGGRGTQYF	TGTGCCAGCAGTCAAGCGGGGGGTCGGGGCACGCAGTATTTT
.	TRBJ2-7	.	TRBV28	CASSLTRLYEQYF	TGTGCCAGCAGTTTGACAAGGCTCTACGAGCAGTACTTC
.	TRBJ1-2	.	TRBV5-4	CASSLIGYGYTF	TGTGCCAGCAGCTTGATTGGCTATGGCTACACCTTC
.	TRBJ2-5	.	TRBV6-5	CASSYSGGWETQYF	TGTGCCAGCAGTTACTCTGGGGGCTGGGAGACCCAGTACTTC